The entry below gives a single T cell receptor (beta chain) sequence along with its context. Its antigen remains unidentified. Both 60 Vbeta primers and 13 Jbeta primers went into the PCR. Profiled with immunoSEQ multiplex PCR; TCRdb holds only in-frame clones, not every one. The sample lists 150,000 or so clones; 75% to 80% were seen once. The data belong to a study of cytomegalovirus exposure and HLA in healthy donors. V shed 4 bases, J shed 7 bases, and the junction held 7 bases outside the gene matches. The CDR3 consists of 15 residues. Germline V CDR1 and CDR2: SGHRS, YFSETQ. General study points: CMV serostatus was the sole immune exposure information available.

Source material: PBMCs. The receptor was derived from a female donor in good health and CMV-seronegative. The chain employs TRBV5-1 and TRBJ2-7, with TRBD2 matching 14 bases. As DNA, the CDR3 is TGCGCCAGCAGCCCAAGGACTAGCGGGGGGTGTGAGCAGTACTTC. Translated, it gives CASSPRTSGGCEQYF.